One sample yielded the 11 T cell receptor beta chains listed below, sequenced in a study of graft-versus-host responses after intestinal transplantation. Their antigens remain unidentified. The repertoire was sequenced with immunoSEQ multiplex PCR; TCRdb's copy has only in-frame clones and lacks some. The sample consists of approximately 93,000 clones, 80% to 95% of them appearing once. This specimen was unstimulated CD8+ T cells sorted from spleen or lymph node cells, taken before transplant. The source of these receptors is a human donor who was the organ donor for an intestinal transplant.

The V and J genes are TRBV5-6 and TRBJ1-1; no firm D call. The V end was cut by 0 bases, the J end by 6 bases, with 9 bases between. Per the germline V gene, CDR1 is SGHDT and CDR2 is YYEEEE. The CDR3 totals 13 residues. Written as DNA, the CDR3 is TGTGCCAGCAGCTTGGAACTCTTCGCTGAAGCTTTCTTT. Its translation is CASSLELFAEAFF.

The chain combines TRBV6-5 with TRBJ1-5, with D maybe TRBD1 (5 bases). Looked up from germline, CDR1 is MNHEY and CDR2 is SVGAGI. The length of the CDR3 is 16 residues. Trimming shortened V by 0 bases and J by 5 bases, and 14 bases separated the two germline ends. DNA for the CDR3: TGTGCCAGCAGTTACTCTTGGGCAGGGTCCGATCAGCCCCAGCATTTT. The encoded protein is CASSYSWAGSDQPQHF.

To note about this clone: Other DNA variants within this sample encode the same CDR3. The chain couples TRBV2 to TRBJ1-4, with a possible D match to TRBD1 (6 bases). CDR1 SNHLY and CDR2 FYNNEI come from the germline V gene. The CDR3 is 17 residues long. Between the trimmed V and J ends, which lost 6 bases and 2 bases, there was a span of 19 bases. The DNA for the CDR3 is TGTGCCAGCAGCGTTGGCAGGGGAGTGTCGACTAATGAAAAACTGTTTTTT. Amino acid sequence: CASSVGRGVSTNEKLFF.

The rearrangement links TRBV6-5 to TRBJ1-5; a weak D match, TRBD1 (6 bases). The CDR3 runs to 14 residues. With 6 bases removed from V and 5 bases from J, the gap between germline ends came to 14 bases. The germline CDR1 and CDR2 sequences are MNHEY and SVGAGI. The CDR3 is CASSSQGSDQPQHF. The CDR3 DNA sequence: TGTGCCAGCAGCTCACAGGGTTCGGATCAGCCCCAGCATTTT.

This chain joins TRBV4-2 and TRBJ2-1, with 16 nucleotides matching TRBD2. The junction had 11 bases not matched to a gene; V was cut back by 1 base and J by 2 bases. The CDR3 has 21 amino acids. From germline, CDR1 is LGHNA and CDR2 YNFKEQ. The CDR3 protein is CASSQVFGGTSGRVPYNEQFF. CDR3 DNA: TGTGCCAGCAGCCAAGTTTTTGGCGGGACTAGCGGGAGGGTGCCCTACAATGAGCAGTTCTTC.

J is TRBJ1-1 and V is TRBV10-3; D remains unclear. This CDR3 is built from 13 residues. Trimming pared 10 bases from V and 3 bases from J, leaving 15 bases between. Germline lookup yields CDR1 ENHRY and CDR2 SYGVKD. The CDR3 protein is CASRLGFYTEAFF. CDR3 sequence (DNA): TGTGCCAGCCGACTTGGTTTTTACACTGAAGCTTTCTTT.

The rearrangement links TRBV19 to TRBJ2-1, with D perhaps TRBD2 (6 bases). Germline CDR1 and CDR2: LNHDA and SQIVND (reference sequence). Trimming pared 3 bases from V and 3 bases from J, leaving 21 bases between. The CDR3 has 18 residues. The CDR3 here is CASSMGREDPRDYNEQFF. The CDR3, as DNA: TGTGCCAGTAGTATGGGTAGGGAGGACCCAAGAGACTACAATGAGCAGTTCTTC.

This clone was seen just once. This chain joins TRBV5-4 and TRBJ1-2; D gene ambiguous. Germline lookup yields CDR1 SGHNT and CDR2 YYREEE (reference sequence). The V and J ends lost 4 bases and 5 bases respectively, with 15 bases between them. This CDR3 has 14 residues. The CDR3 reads CASSLGVDGYGYTF. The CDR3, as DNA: TGTGCCAGCAGCCTGGGAGTCGATGGTTATGGCTACACCTTC.

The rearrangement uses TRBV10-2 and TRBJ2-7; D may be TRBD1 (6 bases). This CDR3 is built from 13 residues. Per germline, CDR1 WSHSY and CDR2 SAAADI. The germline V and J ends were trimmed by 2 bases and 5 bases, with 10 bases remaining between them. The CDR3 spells CASSERQGNEQYF. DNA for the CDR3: TGCGCCAGCAGTGAGAGGCAGGGGAACGAGCAGTACTTC.

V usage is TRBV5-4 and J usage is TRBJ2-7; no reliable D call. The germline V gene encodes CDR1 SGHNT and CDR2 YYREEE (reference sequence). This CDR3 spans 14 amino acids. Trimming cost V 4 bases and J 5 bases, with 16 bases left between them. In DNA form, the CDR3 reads TGTGCCAGCAGCCCACCAGGCGTTCCCCACGAGCAGTACTTC. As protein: CASSPPGVPHEQYF.

DNA for the CDR3: TGCGCCAGCAGCCACGAATGGCGGGAGGACTACGAGCAGTACTTC. It is translated as CASSHEWREDYEQYF. This chain connects TRBV5-1 to TRBJ2-7, with 8 bases identical to TRBD2. V shed 4 bases and J 3 bases; nucleotides not matched to a gene: 9. The CDR3 totals 15 residues. CDR1 is SGHRS, CDR2 YFSETQ, per germline. Full variable domain (remainder filled in from reference TRBV5-1 and TRBJ2-7): KAGVTQTPRYLIKTRGQQVTLSCSPISGHRSVSWYQQTPGQGLQFLFEYFSETQRNKGNFPGRFSGRQFSNSRSEMNVSTLELGDSALYLCASSHEWREDYEQYFGPGTRLTVT.